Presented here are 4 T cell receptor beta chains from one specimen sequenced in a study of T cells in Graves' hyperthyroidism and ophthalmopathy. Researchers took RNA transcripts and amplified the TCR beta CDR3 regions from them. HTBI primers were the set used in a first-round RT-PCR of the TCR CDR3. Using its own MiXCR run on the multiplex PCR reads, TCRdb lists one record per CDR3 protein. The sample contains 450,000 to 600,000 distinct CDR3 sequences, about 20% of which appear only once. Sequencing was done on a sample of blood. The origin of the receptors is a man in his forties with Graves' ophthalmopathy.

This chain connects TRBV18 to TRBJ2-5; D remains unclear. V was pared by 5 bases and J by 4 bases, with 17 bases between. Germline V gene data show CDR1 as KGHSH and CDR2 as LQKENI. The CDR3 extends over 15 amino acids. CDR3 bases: TGTGCCAGCTCAGTGGATCAAACCGTAGGAGAGACCCAGTACTTC. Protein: CASSVDQTVGETQYF.

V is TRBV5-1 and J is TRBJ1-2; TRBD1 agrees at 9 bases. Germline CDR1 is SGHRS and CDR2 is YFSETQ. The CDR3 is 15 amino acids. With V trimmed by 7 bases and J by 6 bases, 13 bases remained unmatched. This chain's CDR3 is CASRRTGQGLHGYTF. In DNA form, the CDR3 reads TGCGCCAGCCGCCGCACTGGACAGGGGCTACATGGCTACACCTTC.

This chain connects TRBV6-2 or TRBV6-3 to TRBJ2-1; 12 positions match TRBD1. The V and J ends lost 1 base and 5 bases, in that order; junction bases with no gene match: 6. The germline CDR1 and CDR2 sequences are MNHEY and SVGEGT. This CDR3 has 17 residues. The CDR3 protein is CASSYLPGQGANNEQFF. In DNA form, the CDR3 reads TGTGCCAGCAGTTACTTGCCGGGACAGGGGGCAAACAATGAGCAGTTCTTC.

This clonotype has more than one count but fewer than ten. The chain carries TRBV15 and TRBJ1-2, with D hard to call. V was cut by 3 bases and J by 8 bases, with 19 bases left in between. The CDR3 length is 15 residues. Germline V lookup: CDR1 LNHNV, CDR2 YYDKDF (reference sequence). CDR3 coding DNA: TGTGCCACCAGCAGCCCGAGTAGACCCTCCGAAGGCTACACCTTC. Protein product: CATSSPSRPSEGYTF.